The 17 T cell receptor beta chains below all came from one sample that was sequenced in a study of blood T cell repertoires in COVID-19. The protocol was immunoSEQ multiplex PCR, while the TCRdb copy is restricted to in-frame clones and leaves out a portion. Here the sample spans about 230,000 clones, 75% to 85% being singletons. The sample consisted of peripheral blood. These receptor sequences come from a woman in her forties who had recovered from COVID-19.

This clone was seen more than once but under ten times. The genes are TRBV18 and TRBJ1-1, with 10 bases lining up with TRBD1. CDR3 length equals 14 residues. V shed 2 bases, J shed 5 bases, and the junction held 2 bases outside the gene matches. Germline-derived CDR1 and CDR2 are KGHSH and LQKENI. In DNA form, the CDR3 reads TGTGCCAGCTCACCAAGGGACAGGGGAACTGAAGCTTTCTTT. It yields the protein CASSPRDRGTEAFF.

Points on this clone: This specimen includes other DNA sequences encoding the same CDR3. The chain joins TRBV6-5 to TRBJ1-6; TRBD1 matches at 7 bases. V dropped 7 bases and J dropped 7; count of bases not matched to a gene: 4. This CDR3 has 13 residues. Germline CDR1 is MNHEY and CDR2 is SVGAGI. The CDR3 reads CASNPGGNSPLHF. Here the CDR3 DNA reads TGTGCCAGCAACCCAGGGGGGAATTCACCCCTCCACTTT.

This clone was observed once. The V gene is TRBV9, the J gene TRBJ1-6; 10 bases map to TRBD1. The CDR3 has 17 residues. Germline V gene sequence: CDR1 SGDLS, CDR2 YYNGEE. Trimming removed 4 bases from V and 2 bases from J; junction bases left unmatched: 6. In DNA, the CDR3 is TGTGCCAGCAGCTTTGCCGGGACAGGGGCCTATAATTCACCCCTCCACTTT. This translates into CASSFAGTGAYNSPLHF.

V and J are TRBV19 and TRBJ1-3, with 9 nucleotides matching TRBD1. This CDR3 has 15 amino acids. Trimming took 7 bases from V and 4 from J; bases not matched to a gene: 8. CDR1 and CDR2 (germline): LNHDA, SQIVND (reference sequence). Here the CDR3 reads CASTDPGQGGNTIYF. CDR3 sequence (DNA): TGTGCCAGTACAGACCCGGGACAGGGAGGAAACACCATATATTTT.

This clone occurred a few times. A junction end diverges from the germline sequence, so it may reflect a read error. The chain employs TRBV6-2 or TRBV6-3 and TRBJ2-7; TRBD2 aligns across 10 bases. The germline gives CDR1 MNHEY, CDR2 SVGEGT. The CDR3 spans 13 residues. DNA of the CDR3: TGTGCCAGCAGTTACAACAGCGGGGGGGCGCTTAACTTC. Protein product: CASSYNSGGALNF.

V gene TRBV28 combines with J gene TRBJ1-5; D gene unclear. Germline lookup yields CDR1 MDHEN and CDR2 SYDVKM. Trimming stripped 6 bases from V and 4 bases from J, with 16 bases between. This CDR3 is 15 amino acids long. The DNA for the CDR3 is TGTGCCAGCAGAAAGTTGGGAGGGTGGAATCAGCCCCAGCATTTT. Its translation is CASRKLGGWNQPQHF.

The rearrangement uses TRBV18 and TRBJ2-5; TRBD2 matches at 14 bases. This CDR3 has 19 amino acids. Looked up from germline, CDR1 is KGHSH and CDR2 is LQKENI. V lost 4 bases and J lost 2; bases outside the gene matches: 12. Written as DNA, the CDR3 is TGTGCCAGCTCACGGGGACTAGCGGGGGCCCAACTACCACAAGAGACCCAGTACTTC. Translation: CASSRGLAGAQLPQETQYF.

The sample holds a few counts of this clone. The chain employs TRBV6-5 and TRBJ1-1; TRBD1 is a possible D gene (5 bases). The length of the CDR3 is 14 residues. CDR1 and CDR2 from the germline V gene are MNHEY and SVGAGI. V lost 2 bases to trimming and J lost 1 base, with 8 bases between them. The CDR3 sequence: CASSYGGGNTEAFF. The CDR3 region has the DNA TGTGCCAGCAGTTACGGGGGAGGGAACACTGAAGCTTTCTTT.

The V and J genes are TRBV5-6 and TRBJ2-7, with D possibly TRBD2 on 5 matching bases. CDR3 length equals 13 residues. V was pared by 2 bases and J by 2 bases, with 8 bases between. Germline-derived CDR1 and CDR2 are SGHDT and YYEEEE. This CDR3 reads CASSFGGPYEQYF. In DNA, the CDR3 is TGTGCCAGCAGCTTCGGAGGTCCCTACGAGCAGTACTTC.

The chain employs TRBV19 and TRBJ2-3; 7 bases agree with TRBD1. Trimming cost V 8 bases and J 6 bases; bases outside gene matches: 11. Germline loops: CDR1 LNHDA, CDR2 SQIVND (reference sequence). CDR3 size: 14 residues. CDR3 loop: CASRDRVISDTQYF. The CDR3, as DNA: TGTGCCAGTCGAGACAGGGTGATTTCGGATACGCAGTATTTT.

This chain uses TRBV24-1 with TRBJ2-7; 7 nucleotides agree with TRBD1. Germline assignment: CDR1 KGHDR and CDR2 SFDVKD. V trimming: 7 bases; J trimming: 1 base; junction bases outside the gene matches: 6. The CDR3 has 14 amino acids. The CDR3 region is CATSPGQASYEQYF. The CDR3 region has the DNA TGTGCCACCAGCCCCGGACAGGCGTCCTACGAGCAGTACTTC.

The chain is built from TRBV13 and TRBJ1-2; D gene ambiguous. The CDR3 loop spans 13 amino acids. The germline V gene encodes CDR1 PRHDT and CDR2 FYEKMQ (reference sequence). V lost 5 bases and J lost 5, with 12 bases in between. This CDR3 reads CASSIRRGYGYTF. The CDR3 DNA reads as TGTGCCAGCAGCATTCGGCGAGGTTATGGCTACACCTTC.

The chain has TRBV6-1 and TRBJ1-5; 7 bases are a match to TRBD1. The germline CDR1 and CDR2 sequences are MNHNS and SASEGT. The CDR3 contains 16 residues. The junction had 6 bases not matched to a gene; V was cut back by 1 base and J by 3 bases. CDR3 loop: CASSEVWGQNNQPQHF. The DNA for the CDR3 is TGTGCCAGCAGTGAAGTTTGGGGACAGAACAATCAGCCCCAGCATTTT.

Of note for this clone: Other DNA sequences within the sample encode an identical CDR3. J is TRBJ1-1 and V is TRBV12-3 or TRBV12-4, with D uncertain. V was pared by 3 bases and J by 1 base, with 6 bases between. CDR3 length equals 13 residues. The CDR3 nucleotides are TGTGCCAGCAGTTTGCAGGAGAACACTGAAGCTTTCTTT. Translated, it gives CASSLQENTEAFF.

The genes are TRBV28 and TRBJ1-5, with 7 bases matching TRBD1. The CDR3 extends over 15 amino acids. CDR1 is MDHEN and CDR2 is SYDVKM in the germline V gene. Trimming took 9 bases from V and 3 from J; bases not matched to a gene: 11. CDR3 in amino acids: CASRGTGVDNQPQHF. Written as DNA, the CDR3 is TGTGCCAGTAGAGGAACAGGGGTTGACAATCAGCCCCAGCATTTT.

The chain links TRBV14 to TRBJ1-3; the D is unclear. The V end lost 1 base, the J end lost 0 bases, and 4 bases lay between the germline ends. This CDR3 is 14 amino acids long. Germline V lookup: CDR1 SGHDN, CDR2 FVKESK. The CDR3 DNA sequence: TGTGCCAGCAGCCAAGGTAGCTCTGGAAACACCATATATTTT. It translates to CASSQGSSGNTIYF.

The CDR3: CASSRSRDNQPQHF. CDR3 nucleotides: TGTGCCAGCAGTCGGTCCAGGGATAATCAGCCCCAGCATTTT. The chain carries TRBV6-5 and TRBJ1-5; possibly TRBD1 for D (5 bases). CDR3 length: 14 residues. V was pared by 5 bases and J by 4 bases, with 12 bases between. Germline V gene lookup returns CDR1 MNHEY and CDR2 SVGAGI.